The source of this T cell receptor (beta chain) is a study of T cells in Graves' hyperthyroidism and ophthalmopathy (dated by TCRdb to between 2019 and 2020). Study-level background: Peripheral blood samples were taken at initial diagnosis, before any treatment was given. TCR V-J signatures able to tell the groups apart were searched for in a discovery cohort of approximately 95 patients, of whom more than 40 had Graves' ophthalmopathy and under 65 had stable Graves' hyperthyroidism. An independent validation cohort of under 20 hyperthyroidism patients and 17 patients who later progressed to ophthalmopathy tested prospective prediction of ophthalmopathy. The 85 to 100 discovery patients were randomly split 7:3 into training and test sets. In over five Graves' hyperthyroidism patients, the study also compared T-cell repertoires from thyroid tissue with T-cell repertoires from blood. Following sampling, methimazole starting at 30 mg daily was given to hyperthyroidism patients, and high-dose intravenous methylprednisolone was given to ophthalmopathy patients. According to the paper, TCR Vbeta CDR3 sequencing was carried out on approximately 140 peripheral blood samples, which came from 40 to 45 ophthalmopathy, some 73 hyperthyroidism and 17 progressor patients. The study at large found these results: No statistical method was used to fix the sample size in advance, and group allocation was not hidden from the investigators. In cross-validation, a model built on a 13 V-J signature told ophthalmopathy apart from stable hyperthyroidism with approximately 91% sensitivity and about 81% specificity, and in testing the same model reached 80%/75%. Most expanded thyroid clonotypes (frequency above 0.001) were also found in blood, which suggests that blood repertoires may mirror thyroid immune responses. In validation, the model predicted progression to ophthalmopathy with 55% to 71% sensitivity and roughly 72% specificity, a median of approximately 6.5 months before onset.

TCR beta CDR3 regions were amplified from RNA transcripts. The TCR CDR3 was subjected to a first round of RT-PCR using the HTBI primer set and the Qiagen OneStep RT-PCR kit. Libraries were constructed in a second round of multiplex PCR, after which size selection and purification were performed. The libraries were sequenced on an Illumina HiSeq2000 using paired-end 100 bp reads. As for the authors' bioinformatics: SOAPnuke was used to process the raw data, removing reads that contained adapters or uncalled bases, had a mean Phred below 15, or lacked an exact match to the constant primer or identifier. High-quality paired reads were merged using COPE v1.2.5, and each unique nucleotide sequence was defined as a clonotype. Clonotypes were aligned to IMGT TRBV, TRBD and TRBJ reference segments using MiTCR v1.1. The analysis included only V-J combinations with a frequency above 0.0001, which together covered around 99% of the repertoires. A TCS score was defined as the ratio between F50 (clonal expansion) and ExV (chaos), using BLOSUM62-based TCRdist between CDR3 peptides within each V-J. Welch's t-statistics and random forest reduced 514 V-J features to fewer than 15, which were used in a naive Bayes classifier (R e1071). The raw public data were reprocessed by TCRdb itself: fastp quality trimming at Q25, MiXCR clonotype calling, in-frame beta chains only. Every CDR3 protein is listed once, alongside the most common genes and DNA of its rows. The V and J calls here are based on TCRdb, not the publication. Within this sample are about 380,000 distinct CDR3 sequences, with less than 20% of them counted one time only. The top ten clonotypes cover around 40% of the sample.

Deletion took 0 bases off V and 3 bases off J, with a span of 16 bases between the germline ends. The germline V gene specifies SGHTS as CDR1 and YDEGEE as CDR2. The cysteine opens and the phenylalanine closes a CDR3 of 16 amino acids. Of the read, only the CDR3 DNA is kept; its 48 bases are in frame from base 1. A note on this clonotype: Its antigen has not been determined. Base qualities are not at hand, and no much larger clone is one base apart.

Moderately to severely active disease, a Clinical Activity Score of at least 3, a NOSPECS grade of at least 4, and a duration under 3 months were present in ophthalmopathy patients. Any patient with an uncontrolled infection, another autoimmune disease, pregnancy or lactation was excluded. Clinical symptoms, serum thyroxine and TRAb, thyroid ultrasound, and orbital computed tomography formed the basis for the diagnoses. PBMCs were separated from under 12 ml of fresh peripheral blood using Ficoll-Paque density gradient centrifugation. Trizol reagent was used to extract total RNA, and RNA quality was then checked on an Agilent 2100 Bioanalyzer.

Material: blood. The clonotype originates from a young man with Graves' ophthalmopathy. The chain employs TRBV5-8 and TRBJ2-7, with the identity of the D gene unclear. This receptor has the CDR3 CASSLVEPAALYEQYF. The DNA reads TGTGCCAGCAGCTTGGTGGAACCGGCAGCCCTCTACGAGCAGTACTTC.